This record concerns one TCR beta chain sequence. Its antigen is not known. The data were obtained in a study of T-cell reconstitution after alpha-beta-depleted transplantation in children. Notes on the study in general: Diversity and T-cell counts at one year after transplant derived mostly from new T cells. Roughly two months post-transplant, alpha-beta T cells reportedly originated from several hundred graft clones that had expanded. Some patients showed high day-60 TCRbeta diversity, which derived from surviving recipient T cells and thymic progenitors.

This CDR3 comprises 14 residues. With 3 bases removed from V and 4 bases from J, the gap between germline ends came to 12 bases. Unique molecular identifiers were used in preparing the TCRbeta library. MiXCR, run by TCRdb on the PCR reads, gives a single entry per CDR3 protein. The sample yields 700,000 to 850,000 distinct CDR3 sequences, roughly 16% seen once. The specimen comprised PBMCs, mostly from graft donor cells, sampled 360 days after TCRalphabeta/CD19-depleted stem cell transplant. J is TRBJ1-1 and V is TRBV12-3 or TRBV12-4; D is undetermined. The TCR sequence derives from a male patient younger than 18 who had a stem cell transplant for acute lymphoblastic leukemia, so the T cells may come from the graft donor. The CDR3 loop reads CASSLSYGSTEAFF. Written as DNA, the CDR3 is TGTGCCAGCAGTTTGTCTTACGGGAGCACTGAAGCTTTCTTT.